These T cell receptor beta chains were read from a single sample in a study of blood T cell repertoires in COVID-19. The data were produced by immunoSEQ multiplex PCR, yet TCRdb's version contains in-frame clones alone and is incomplete. The table records around 150,000 clones, 80% of them present only once. Sequenced sample: peripheral blood. These receptor sequences come from a woman aged 45-60 years with acute or convalescent COVID-19. Each CDR3 is given with its conserved first and last residue. Each record gives: V gene, D gene, J gene, clone size, CDR3 DNA, CDR3 protein. D genes are given only for firm matches. Clone size is not always given. Where it is, it says once, few, many or a class for expanded clones.

v_gene: TRBV3-1/TRBV3-2; d_gene: NA; j_gene: TRBJ1-5; abundance: NA; CDR3nt: TGTGCCAGCAGCCCGAGAGGTCAGCCCCAGCATTTT; CDR3aa: CASSPRGQPQHF
v_gene: TRBV25-1; d_gene: TRBD1; j_gene: TRBJ1-2; abundance: once; CDR3nt: TGTGCCAGCAGTGGGGACAGGGGGCTCTTCCATGGCTACACCTTC; CDR3aa: CASSGDRGLFHGYTF
v_gene: TRBV7-2; d_gene: NA; j_gene: TRBJ2-5; abundance: NA; CDR3nt: TGTGCCAGCAGCTTAGTTGGGAGTGGGGAGACCCAGTACTTC; CDR3aa: CASSLVGSGETQYF
v_gene: TRBV7-2; d_gene: NA; j_gene: TRBJ2-1; abundance: NA; CDR3nt: TGTGCCAGCAGCTCGCCGAGTATTCGGGTTGGTGAGCAGTTCTTC; CDR3aa: CASSSPSIRVGEQFF
v_gene: TRBV30; d_gene: NA; j_gene: TRBJ1-2; abundance: NA; CDR3nt: TGTGCCTGGAGGACATCGTCAGGGCAAGGAGGCTACACCTTC; CDR3aa: CAWRTSSGQGGYTF
v_gene: TRBV12-3/TRBV12-4; d_gene: NA; j_gene: TRBJ1-1; abundance: NA; CDR3nt: TGTGCCAGCAGTCCTGTATGGGGAGAGGCTTTCTTT; CDR3aa: CASSPVWGEAFF
v_gene: TRBV11-3; d_gene: NA; j_gene: TRBJ2-7; abundance: NA; CDR3nt: TGTGCCAGCAGCCTCAACTCGGACACGTCCTACGAGCAGTACTTC; CDR3aa: CASSLNSDTSYEQYF
v_gene: TRBV7-9; d_gene: NA; j_gene: TRBJ2-1; abundance: NA; CDR3nt: TGTGCCAGCAGCTTCACAACCTTAAGTGAGCAGTTCTTC; CDR3aa: CASSFTTLSEQFF
v_gene: TRBV7-6; d_gene: TRBD2; j_gene: TRBJ2-3; abundance: NA; CDR3nt: TGTGCCAGCAGCTTAATCGCTAGCGGGAACACAGATACGCAGTATTTT; CDR3aa: CASSLIASGNTDTQYF
v_gene: TRBV11-2; d_gene: NA; j_gene: TRBJ1-4; abundance: NA; CDR3nt: TGTGCCAGCAGCTTCTCTTTAACGGGGAACAATGAAAAACTGTTTTTT; CDR3aa: CASSFSLTGNNEKLFF
v_gene: TRBV4-3; d_gene: NA; j_gene: TRBJ1-1; abundance: NA; CDR3nt: TGCGCCAGCAGCCAAGAAAGCGGGGGCTACACTGAAGCTTTCTTT; CDR3aa: CASSQESGGYTEAFF
v_gene: TRBV7-8; d_gene: NA; j_gene: TRBJ1-1; abundance: NA; CDR3nt: TGTGCCAGCAGCTTATGGGCTACTACACAGGGAGGGACTGAAGCTTTCTTT; CDR3aa: CASSLWATTQGGTEAFF
v_gene: TRBV6-2/TRBV6-3; d_gene: NA; j_gene: TRBJ1-6; abundance: NA; CDR3nt: TGTGCCAGCAGTGGCGGCGGGGTCCTGATAACACCCCTCCACTTT; CDR3aa: CASSGGGVLITPLHF
v_gene: TRBV14; d_gene: TRBD1; j_gene: TRBJ1-6; abundance: NA; CDR3nt: TGTGCCAGCAGCCCCCTCGGGACAGGGGAGCGGGCCCTCCACTTT; CDR3aa: CASSPLGTGERALHF
v_gene: TRBV3-1/TRBV3-2; d_gene: NA; j_gene: TRBJ1-2; abundance: NA; CDR3nt: TGTGCCAGCAGCCAAGTTAGTCAGGGCGATGGCTACACCTTC; CDR3aa: CASSQVSQGDGYTF
v_gene: TRBV4-2; d_gene: TRBD2; j_gene: TRBJ2-2; abundance: NA; CDR3nt: TGTGCCAGCAGCCTGAGTAGCGGGGGGGCAAGGACCGGGGAGCTGTTTTTT; CDR3aa: CASSLSSGGARTGELFF
v_gene: TRBV7-3; d_gene: NA; j_gene: TRBJ1-5; abundance: NA; CDR3nt: TGTGCCAGCAGCTTATTAGAGGGTCAGCCCCAGCATTTT; CDR3aa: CASSLLEGQPQHF
v_gene: TRBV5-1; d_gene: NA; j_gene: TRBJ2-1; abundance: few; CDR3nt: TGCGCCAGCAGCCTGGCTTCCGGGAGCTCCTACAATGAGCAGTTCTTC; CDR3aa: CASSLASGSSYNEQFF
v_gene: TRBV18; d_gene: NA; j_gene: TRBJ2-3; abundance: NA; CDR3nt: TGTGCCAGCTCACCACCCGGGACAGATACGCAGTATTTT; CDR3aa: CASSPPGTDTQYF
v_gene: TRBV7-8; d_gene: NA; j_gene: TRBJ2-5; abundance: NA; CDR3nt: TGTGCCAGCAGCTATAATAGGTCACCGCCCCTCAAGCGGGAAGAGACCCAGTACTTC; CDR3aa: CASSYNRSPPLKREETQYF
v_gene: TRBV9; d_gene: TRBD1; j_gene: TRBJ1-5; abundance: NA; CDR3nt: TGTGCCAGGACCGACAGGGTGAATCAGCCCCAGCATTTT; CDR3aa: CARTDRVNQPQHF
v_gene: TRBV19; d_gene: NA; j_gene: TRBJ1-4; abundance: once; CDR3nt: TGTGCCAGTAGTGTGTCCGCCGGGGGGGAAAAACTGTTTTTT; CDR3aa: CASSVSAGGEKLFF
v_gene: TRBV28; d_gene: NA; j_gene: TRBJ1-2; abundance: NA; CDR3nt: TGTGCCAGGACAGTGGAGGGGAAGTATGGCTACACCTTC; CDR3aa: CARTVEGKYGYTF
v_gene: TRBV7-2; d_gene: NA; j_gene: TRBJ1-4; abundance: NA; CDR3nt: TGTGCCAGCAGCTTAGGCCAGGCTCACGAAAAACTGTTTTTT; CDR3aa: CASSLGQAHEKLFF
v_gene: TRBV4-1; d_gene: TRBD2; j_gene: TRBJ2-1; abundance: NA; CDR3nt: TGCGCCAGCAGCCAAGATCTAGCGGCAAACAATGAGCAGTTCTTC; CDR3aa: CASSQDLAANNEQFF
v_gene: TRBV10-3; d_gene: NA; j_gene: TRBJ1-3; abundance: NA; CDR3nt: TGTGCCATCAGTGAGAGGACACCAAGCTCTGGAAACACCATATATTTT; CDR3aa: CAISERTPSSGNTIYF
v_gene: TRBV28; d_gene: NA; j_gene: TRBJ2-5; abundance: NA; CDR3nt: TGTGCCAGCAGAGACTATCAAGAGACCCAGTACTTC; CDR3aa: CASRDYQETQYF
v_gene: TRBV28; d_gene: TRBD1; j_gene: TRBJ1-2; abundance: NA; CDR3nt: TGTGCCAGCAGTCTTTACACGCCGGGACAGGGCTACACCTTC; CDR3aa: CASSLYTPGQGYTF
v_gene: TRBV27; d_gene: NA; j_gene: TRBJ1-5; abundance: NA; CDR3nt: TGTGCCAGCAGGGTAACAGGGCTCCCACTTAGCAATCAGCCCCAGCATTTT; CDR3aa: CASRVTGLPLSNQPQHF
v_gene: TRBV9; d_gene: TRBD1; j_gene: TRBJ1-2; abundance: NA; CDR3nt: TGTGCCAGCAGCGGCCCCCAGGGGGGAGGATGGAGGGGCTACACCTTC; CDR3aa: CASSGPQGGGWRGYTF
v_gene: TRBV6-2/TRBV6-3; d_gene: NA; j_gene: TRBJ1-2; abundance: NA; CDR3nt: TGTGCCAGCAGTTACGAAGGGATCCCGGGAGGCTACACCTTC; CDR3aa: CASSYEGIPGGYTF
v_gene: TRBV5-1; d_gene: NA; j_gene: TRBJ2-7; abundance: NA; CDR3nt: TGCGCCAGCAACTCGGGGGACTCCTACGAGCAGTACTTC; CDR3aa: CASNSGDSYEQYF
v_gene: TRBV5-1; d_gene: NA; j_gene: TRBJ1-2; abundance: NA; CDR3nt: TGCGCCAGCAGGCAGGATAACTATGGCTACACCTTC; CDR3aa: CASRQDNYGYTF
v_gene: TRBV6-5; d_gene: NA; j_gene: TRBJ2-3; abundance: many; CDR3nt: TGTGCCAGCAGTAGTGAACGGGGAACAACAGATACGCAGTATTTT; CDR3aa: CASSSERGTTDTQYF